This T cell receptor (beta chain) was documented in a study of cytomegalovirus exposure and HLA in healthy donors. Regarding this clone: Its antigen is currently unknown.

In the PCR, 60 Vbeta and 13 Jbeta primers were used. Here immunoSEQ multiplex PCR was the method, and the copy in TCRdb shows in-frame clones only, minus some. The sample has 100,000 to 150,000 clones, 65% to 80% seen once. Germline values: CDR1 SGHRS, CDR2 YFSETQ. The CDR3 loop spans 14 amino acids. The J segment lost 8 bases and the V segment lost 5 bases, leaving 12 bases of the junction unmatched. Study conclusions and caveats: Across donors, sequencing depth was assumed by presence/absence analyses to be roughly uniform.

The specimen was PBMCs. This TCR was recovered from a woman between 18 and 29 years old in good health and CMV-seronegative. V gene TRBV5-1 combines with J gene TRBJ1-2, with TRBD1 matching over 7 bases. DNA of the CDR3: TGCGCCAGCAGGAACTCAGACAGGGAAGGCGGCTACACCTTC. This codes for CASRNSDREGGYTF.